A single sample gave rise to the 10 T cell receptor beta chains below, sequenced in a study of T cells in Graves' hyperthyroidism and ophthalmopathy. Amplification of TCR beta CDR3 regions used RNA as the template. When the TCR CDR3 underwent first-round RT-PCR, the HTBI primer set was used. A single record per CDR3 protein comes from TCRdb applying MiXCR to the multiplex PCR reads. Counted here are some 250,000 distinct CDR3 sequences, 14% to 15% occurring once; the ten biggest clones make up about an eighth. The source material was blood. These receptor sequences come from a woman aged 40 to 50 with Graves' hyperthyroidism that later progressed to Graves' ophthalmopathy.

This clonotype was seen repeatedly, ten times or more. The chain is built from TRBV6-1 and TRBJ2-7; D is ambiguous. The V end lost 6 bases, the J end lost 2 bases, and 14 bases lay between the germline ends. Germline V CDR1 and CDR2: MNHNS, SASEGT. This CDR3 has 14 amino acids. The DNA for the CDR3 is TGTGCCAGCAGGGTTATGGGCTTACCCTACGAGCAGTACTTC. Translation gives CASRVMGLPYEQYF.

CDR3: CASSLQGRANEKLFF. The DNA of the CDR3 is TGTGCCAGCAGCCTCCAGGGCAGGGCTAATGAAAAACTGTTTTTT. This rearrangement joins TRBV7-2 to TRBJ1-4; D perhaps matches TRBD1 (5 bases). The CDR3 sequence is 15 residues long. Germline V gene lookup returns CDR1 SGHTA and CDR2 FQGNSA. V shed 5 bases and J shed 3 bases, with 13 bases lying between them.

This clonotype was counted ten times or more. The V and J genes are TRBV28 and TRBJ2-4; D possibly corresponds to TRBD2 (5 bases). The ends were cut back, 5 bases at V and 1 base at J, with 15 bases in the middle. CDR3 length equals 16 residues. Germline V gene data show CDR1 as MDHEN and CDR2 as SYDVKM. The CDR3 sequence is CASSAVRVGAKNIQYF. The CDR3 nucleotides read TGTGCCAGCAGTGCGGTGAGGGTTGGGGCCAAAAACATTCAGTACTTC.

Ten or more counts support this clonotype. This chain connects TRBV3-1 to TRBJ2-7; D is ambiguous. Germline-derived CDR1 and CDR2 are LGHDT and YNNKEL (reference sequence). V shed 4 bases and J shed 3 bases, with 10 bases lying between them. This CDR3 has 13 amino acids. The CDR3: CASSLESYYEQYF. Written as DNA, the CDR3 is TGTGCCAGCAGCCTCGAGTCCTACTACGAGCAGTACTTC.

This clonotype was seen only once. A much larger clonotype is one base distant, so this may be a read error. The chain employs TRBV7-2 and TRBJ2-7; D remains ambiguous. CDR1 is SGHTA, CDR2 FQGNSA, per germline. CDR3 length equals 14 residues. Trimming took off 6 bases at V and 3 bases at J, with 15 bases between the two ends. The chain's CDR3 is CASRNIPGVYEQYV. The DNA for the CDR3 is TGTGCCAGCAGAAACATCCCCGGAGTCTACGAGCAGTACGTC.

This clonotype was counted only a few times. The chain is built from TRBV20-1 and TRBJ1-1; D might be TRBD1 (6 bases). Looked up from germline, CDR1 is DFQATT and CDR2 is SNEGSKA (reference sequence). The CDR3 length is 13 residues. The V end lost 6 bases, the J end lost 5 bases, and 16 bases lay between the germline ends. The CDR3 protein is CSADEDSRTEAFF. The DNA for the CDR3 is TGCAGTGCCGACGAGGACAGTCGGACTGAAGCTTTCTTT.

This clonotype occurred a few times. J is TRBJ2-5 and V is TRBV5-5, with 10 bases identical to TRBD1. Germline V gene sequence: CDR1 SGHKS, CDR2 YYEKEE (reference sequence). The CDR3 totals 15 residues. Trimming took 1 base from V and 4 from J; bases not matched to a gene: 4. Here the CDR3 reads CASSLRTGGGETQYF. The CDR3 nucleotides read TGTGCCAGCAGCTTGAGGACAGGGGGGGGAGAGACCCAGTACTTC.

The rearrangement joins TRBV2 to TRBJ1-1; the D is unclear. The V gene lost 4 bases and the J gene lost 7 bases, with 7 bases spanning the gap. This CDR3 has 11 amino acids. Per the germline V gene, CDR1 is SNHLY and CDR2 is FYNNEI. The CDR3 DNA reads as TGTGCCAGCAGTGGGATCAATGAAGCTTTCTTT. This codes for CASSGINEAFF.

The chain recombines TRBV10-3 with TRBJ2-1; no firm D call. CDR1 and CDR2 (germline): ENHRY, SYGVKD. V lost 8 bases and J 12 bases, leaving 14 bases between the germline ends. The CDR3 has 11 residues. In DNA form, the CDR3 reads TGTGCCATCGAGTCGGGCTTTGGGCAGTTCTTC. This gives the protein CAIESGFGQFF.

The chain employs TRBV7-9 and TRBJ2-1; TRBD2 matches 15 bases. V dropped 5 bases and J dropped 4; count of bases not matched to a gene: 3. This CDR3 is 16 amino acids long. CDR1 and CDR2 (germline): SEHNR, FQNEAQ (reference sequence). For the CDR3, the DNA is TGTGCCAGCAGCGGGACTAGCGGGAGGACATACAATGAGCAGTTCTTC. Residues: CASSGTSGRTYNEQFF. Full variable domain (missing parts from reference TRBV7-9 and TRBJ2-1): DTGVSQNPRHKITKRGQNVTFRCDPISEHNRLYWYRQTLGQGPEFLTYFQNEAQLEKSRLLSDRFSAERPKGSFSTLEIQRTEQGDSAMYLCASSGTSGRTYNEQFFGPGTRLTVL.